This T cell receptor (gamma chain) was found in a study of human gamma delta and Vdelta1 T cells (dated by TCRdb to between 2018 and 2020). Some background on the complete study: The study investigated Delta One T cells, Vd1+ gamma-delta T cells, as cytotoxic effectors against acute myeloid leukemia.

Including cysteine and phenylalanine, the CDR3 has 18 amino acids. The read is trimmed to its CDR3 DNA, 54 bases read in frame from base 1. In the germline V gene (reference sequence), CDR1 corresponds to VTNTFY and CDR2 to YDVSTARD. About this clone: The antigen it binds to is not known. At one end, the junction sequence differs from germline, possibly due to a read error.

Preparation of the library involved PCR. This sample was sequenced with an Illumina MiSeq. TCRdb called clones from the public reads with CATT, and repeated DNA sequences were later combined into one row. The sample table records 2,500 to 3,000 gamma-chain clones; about 5.2% of these occur just once. Of the sample, 13% is held by the ten largest clones. This receptor was identified in a human donor in good health. The rearranged chain carries TRGV3 and TRGJ1 or TRGJ2. No J gene was available from TCRdb, and it was assigned here by a germline match of the DNA. Material for sequencing was naive CD27+ Vdelta1 gamma-delta T cells from blood. The CDR3 reads CATWDGKLSGSNYYEKLF. The base sequence is TGTGCCACCTGGGACGGAAAATTGTCCGGGTCGAATTATTATGAGAAACTCTTT.